The sequence of this T cell receptor beta chain was determined in a study of shared clonotypes between healthy human individuals. Germline assignment: CDR1 PRHDT and CDR2 FYEKMQ (reference sequence). V shed 5 bases, J shed 4 bases, and the junction held 11 bases outside the gene matches. The CDR3 totals 16 residues. Using immunoSEQ multiplex PCR, the repertoire was profiled, and TCRdb retains in-frame clones only, with some absent. In the table there are roughly 1,800,000 clones, about 95% of which are singletons. The naive CD8 fraction comprised CD45RO-negative cells positively selected for CCR7 and excluded terminally differentiated effector memory CD45RA+ cells.

The sequence was obtained from a man younger than 35 in good health. Sequencing input: naive CD8+ T cells sorted from blood. The chain has TRBV13 and TRBJ2-1, with 7 bases that match TRBD2. CDR3 sequence (DNA): TGTGCCAGCAGCCAGGGTTTAGCGGGCAAATACAATGAGCAGTTCTTC. Protein sequence: CASSQGLAGKYNEQFF.